This T cell receptor beta chain was captured by sequencing in a study of cytomegalovirus exposure and HLA in healthy donors. The wider study: An analysis done earlier identified fewer than 140 million unique TCR beta sequences from around 180 million T cells.

60 Vbeta and 13 Jbeta primers were used in PCR. TCRdb's copy holds only in-frame clones and misses some; the assay was immunoSEQ multiplex PCR. The table records some 170,000 clones, around 75% of them present only once. This CDR3 spans 15 amino acids. Germline values: CDR1 GTSNPN, CDR2 SVGIG (reference sequence). V shed 3 bases and J 1 base; nucleotides not matched to a gene: 3. With respect to this clone: Its specificity is unknown.

General observations from the study: According to a later analysis, most TCR beta chains associated with CMV appeared HLA-restricted. Being productive about 87% or about 30% of the time was typical of most TCR beta V segments in an earlier analysis.

Sequencing used PBMCs. This TCR was sampled from a male donor in good health and CMV-seronegative. The rearrangement uses TRBV30 and TRBJ2-6; TRBD1 aligns across 7 bases. The chain's CDR3 is CAWSWTGSGANVLTF. CDR3 nucleotide sequence: TGTGCCTGGAGCTGGACAGGATCTGGGGCCAACGTCCTGACTTTC.